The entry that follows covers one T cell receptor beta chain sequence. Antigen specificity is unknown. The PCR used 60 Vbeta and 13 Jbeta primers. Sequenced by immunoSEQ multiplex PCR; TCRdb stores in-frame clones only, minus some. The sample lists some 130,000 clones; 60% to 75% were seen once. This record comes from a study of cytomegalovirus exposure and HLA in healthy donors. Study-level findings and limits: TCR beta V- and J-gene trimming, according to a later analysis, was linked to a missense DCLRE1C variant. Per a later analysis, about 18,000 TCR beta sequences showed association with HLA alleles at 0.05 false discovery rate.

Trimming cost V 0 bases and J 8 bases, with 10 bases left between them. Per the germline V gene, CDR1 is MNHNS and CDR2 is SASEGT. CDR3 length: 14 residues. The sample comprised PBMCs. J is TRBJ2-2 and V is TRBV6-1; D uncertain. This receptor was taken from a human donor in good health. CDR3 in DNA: TGTGCCAGCAGTGAAGCGCTAACCGTTGGGGAGCTGTTTTTT. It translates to CASSEALTVGELFF.